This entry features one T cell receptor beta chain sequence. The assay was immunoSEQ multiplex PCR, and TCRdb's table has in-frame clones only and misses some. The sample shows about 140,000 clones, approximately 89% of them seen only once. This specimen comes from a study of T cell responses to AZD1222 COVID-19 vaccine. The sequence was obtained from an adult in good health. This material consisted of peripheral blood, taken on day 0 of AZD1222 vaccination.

The CDR3 sequence: CASSRGLAFVITDTQYF. The CDR3 DNA is TGTGCCAGCAGCCGAGGACTAGCATTCGTCATCACAGATACGCAGTATTTT. This rearrangement joins TRBV3-1 (or the pseudogene TRBV3-2) to TRBJ2-3; 8 bases are shared with TRBD2. The V and J ends lost 4 bases and 2 bases, in that order; junction bases with no gene match: 11. This CDR3 comprises 17 residues. Looked up from germline, CDR1 is LGHDT and CDR2 is YNNKEL (reference sequence).